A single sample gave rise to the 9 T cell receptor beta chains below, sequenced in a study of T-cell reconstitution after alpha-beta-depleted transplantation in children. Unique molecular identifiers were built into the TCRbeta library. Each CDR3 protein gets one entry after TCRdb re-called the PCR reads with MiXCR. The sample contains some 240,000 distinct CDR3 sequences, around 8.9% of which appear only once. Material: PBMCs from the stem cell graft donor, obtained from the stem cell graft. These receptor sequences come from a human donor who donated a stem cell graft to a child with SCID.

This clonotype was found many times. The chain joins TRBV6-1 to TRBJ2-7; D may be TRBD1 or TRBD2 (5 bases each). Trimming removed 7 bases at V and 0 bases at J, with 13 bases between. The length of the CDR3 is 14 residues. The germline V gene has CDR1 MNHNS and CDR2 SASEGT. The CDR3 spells CASKAGRVSYEQYF. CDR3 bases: TGTGCCAGCAAAGCAGGGCGGGTCTCCTACGAGCAGTACTTC.

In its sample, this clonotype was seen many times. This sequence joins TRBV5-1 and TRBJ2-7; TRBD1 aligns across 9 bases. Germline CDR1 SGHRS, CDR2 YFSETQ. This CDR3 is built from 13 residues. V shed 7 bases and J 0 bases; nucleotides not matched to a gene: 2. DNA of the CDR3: TGCGCCAGCGGGACAGGGAGCTCCTACGAGCAGTACTTC. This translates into CASGTGSSYEQYF.

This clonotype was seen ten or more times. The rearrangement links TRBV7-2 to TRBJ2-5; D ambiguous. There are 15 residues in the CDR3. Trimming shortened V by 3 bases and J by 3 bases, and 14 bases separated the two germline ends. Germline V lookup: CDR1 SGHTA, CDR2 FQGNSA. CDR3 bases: TGTGCCAGCAGCTTGCGTCACCTAATTAAAGAGACCCAGTACTTC. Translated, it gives CASSLRHLIKETQYF. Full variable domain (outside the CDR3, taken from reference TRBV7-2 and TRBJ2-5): GAGVSQSPSNKVTEKGKDVELRCDPISGHTALYWYRQSLGQGLEFLIYFQGNSAPDKSGLPSDRFSAERTGGSVSTLTIQRTQQEDSAVYLCASSLRHLIKETQYFGPGTRLLVL.

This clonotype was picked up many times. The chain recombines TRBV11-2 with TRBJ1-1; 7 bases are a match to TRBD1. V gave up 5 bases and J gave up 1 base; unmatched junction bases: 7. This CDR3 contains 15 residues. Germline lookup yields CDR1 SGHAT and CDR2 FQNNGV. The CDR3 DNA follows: TGTGCCAGCAGCGGACAACAGGGGTGGAACACTGAAGCTTTCTTT. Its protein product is CASSGQQGWNTEAFF.

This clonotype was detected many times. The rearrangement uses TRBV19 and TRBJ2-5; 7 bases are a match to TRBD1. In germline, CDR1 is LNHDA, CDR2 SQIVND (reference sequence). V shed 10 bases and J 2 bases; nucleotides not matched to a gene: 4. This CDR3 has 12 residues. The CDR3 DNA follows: TGTGCCACCGGGACAGAGCAAGAGACCCAGTACTTC. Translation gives CATGTEQETQYF.

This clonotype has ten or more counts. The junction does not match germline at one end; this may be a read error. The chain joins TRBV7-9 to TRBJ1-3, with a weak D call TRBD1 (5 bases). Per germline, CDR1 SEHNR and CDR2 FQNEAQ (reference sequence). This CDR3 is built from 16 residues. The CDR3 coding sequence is TGTGCCAGCAGCCCCGCGGCGGGGGACGGTTATCAAAACTTGGATTTT. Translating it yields CASSPAAGDGYQNLDF. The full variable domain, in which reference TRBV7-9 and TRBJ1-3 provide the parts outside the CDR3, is DTGVSQNPRHKITKRGQNVTFRCDPISEHNRLYWYRQTLGQGPEFLTYFQNEAQLEKSRLLSDRFSAERPKGSFSTLEIQRTEQGDSAMYLCASSPAAGDGYQNLDFGEGSWLTVV.

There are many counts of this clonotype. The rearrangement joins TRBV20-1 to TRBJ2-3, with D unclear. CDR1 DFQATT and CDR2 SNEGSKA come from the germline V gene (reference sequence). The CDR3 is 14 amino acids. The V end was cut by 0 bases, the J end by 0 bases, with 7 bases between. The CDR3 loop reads CSARDSPSTDTQYF. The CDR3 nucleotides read TGCAGTGCTAGAGACAGCCCTAGCACAGATACGCAGTATTTT.

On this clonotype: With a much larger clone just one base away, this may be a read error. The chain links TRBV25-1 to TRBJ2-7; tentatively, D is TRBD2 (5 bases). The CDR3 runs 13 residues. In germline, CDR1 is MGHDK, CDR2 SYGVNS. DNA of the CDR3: TGTGTCAGCAGTGAATCGGGATGGTACGAGCAGTACTTC. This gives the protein CVSSESGWYEQYF.

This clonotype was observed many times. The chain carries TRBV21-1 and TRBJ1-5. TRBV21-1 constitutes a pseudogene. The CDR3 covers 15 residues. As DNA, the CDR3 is TGTGCCAGCAGCAACCCGACAAGTAGGAATCAGCCCCAGCATTTT. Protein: CASSNPTSRNQPQHF.